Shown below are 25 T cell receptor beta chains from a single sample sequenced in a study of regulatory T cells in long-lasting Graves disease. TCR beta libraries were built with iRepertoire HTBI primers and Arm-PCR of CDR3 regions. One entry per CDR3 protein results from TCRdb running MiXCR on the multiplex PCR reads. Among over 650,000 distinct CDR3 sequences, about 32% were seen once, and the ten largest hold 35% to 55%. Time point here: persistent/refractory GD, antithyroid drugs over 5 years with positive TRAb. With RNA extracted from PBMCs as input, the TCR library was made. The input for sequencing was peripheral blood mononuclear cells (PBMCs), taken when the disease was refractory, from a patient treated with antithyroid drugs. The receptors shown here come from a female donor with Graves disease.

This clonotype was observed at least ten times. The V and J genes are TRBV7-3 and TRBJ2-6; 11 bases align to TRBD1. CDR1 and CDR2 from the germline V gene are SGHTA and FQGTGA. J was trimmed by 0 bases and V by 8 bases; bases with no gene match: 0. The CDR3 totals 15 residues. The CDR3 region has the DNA TGTGCCAGCGGGACAGGGGGCTCTGGGGCCAACGTCCTGACTTTC. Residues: CASGTGGSGANVLTF.

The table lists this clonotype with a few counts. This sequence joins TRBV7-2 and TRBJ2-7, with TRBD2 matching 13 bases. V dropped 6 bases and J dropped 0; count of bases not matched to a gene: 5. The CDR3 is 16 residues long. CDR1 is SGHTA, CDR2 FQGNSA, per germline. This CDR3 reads CASSQRTSGSSYEQYF. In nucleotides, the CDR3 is TGTGCCAGCAGTCAAAGGACTAGCGGGAGCTCCTACGAGCAGTACTTC. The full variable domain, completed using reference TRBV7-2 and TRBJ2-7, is GAGVSQSPSNKVTEKGKDVELRCDPISGHTALYWYRQSLGQGLEFLIYFQGNSAPDKSGLPSDRFSAERTGGSVSTLTIQRTQQEDSAVYLCASSQRTSGSSYEQYFGPGTRLTVT.

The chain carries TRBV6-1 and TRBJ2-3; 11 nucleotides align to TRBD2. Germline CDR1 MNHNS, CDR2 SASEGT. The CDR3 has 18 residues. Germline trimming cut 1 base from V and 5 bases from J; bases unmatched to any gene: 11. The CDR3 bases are TGTGCCAGCAGTGAAGGGGCCCTAGCGGGAGGCGGGGAAGATACGCAGTATTTT. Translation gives CASSEGALAGGGEDTQYF.

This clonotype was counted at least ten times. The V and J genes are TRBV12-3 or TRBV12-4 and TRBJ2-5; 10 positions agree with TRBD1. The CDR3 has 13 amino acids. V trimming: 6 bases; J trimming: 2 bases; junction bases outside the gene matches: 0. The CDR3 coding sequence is TGTGCCAGCAGGGACAGGGGGCAAGAGACCCAGTACTTC. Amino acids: CASRDRGQETQYF.

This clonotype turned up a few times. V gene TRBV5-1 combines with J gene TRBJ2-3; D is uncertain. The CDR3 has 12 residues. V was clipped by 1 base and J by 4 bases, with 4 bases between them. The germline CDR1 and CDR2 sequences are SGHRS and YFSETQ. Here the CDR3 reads CASSLKADTQYF. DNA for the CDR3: TGCGCCAGCAGCTTGAAGGCAGATACGCAGTATTTT. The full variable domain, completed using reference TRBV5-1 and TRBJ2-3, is KAGVTQTPRYLIKTRGQQVTLSCSPISGHRSVSWYQQTPGQGLQFLFEYFSETQRNKGNFPGRFSGRQFSNSRSEMNVSTLELGDSALYLCASSLKADTQYFGPGTRLTVL.

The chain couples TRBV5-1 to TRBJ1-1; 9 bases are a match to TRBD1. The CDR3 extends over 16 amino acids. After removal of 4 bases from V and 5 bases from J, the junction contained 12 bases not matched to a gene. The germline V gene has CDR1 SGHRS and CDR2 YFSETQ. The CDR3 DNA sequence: TGCGCCAGCAGCCGGGGACAGGGTGGCGGACGAACTGAAGCTTTCTTT. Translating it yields CASSRGQGGGRTEAFF.

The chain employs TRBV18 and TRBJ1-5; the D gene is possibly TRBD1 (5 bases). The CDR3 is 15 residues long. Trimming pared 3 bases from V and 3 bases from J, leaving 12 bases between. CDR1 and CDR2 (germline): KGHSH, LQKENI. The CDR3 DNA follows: TGTGCCAGCTCACCTGCCGGGACGGACAATCAGCCCCAGCATTTT. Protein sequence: CASSPAGTDNQPQHF.

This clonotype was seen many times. The CDR3 nucleotides are TGTGCCAGCAGTGACCGGATACCGTATAATTCACCCCTCCACTTT. Translation: CASSDRIPYNSPLHF. This chain joins TRBV2 and TRBJ1-6; D unresolved. Between the trimmed V and J ends, which lost 3 bases and 4 bases, there was a span of 10 bases. Germline V gene data show CDR1 as SNHLY and CDR2 as FYNNEI. This CDR3 has 15 amino acids.

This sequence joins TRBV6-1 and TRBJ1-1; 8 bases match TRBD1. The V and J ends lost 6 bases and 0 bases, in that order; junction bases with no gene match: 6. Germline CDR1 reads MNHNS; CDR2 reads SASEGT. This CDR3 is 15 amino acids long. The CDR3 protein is CASRPTGAVNTEAFF. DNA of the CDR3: TGTGCCAGCAGGCCGACAGGGGCGGTGAACACTGAAGCTTTCTTT.

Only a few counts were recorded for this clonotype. In nucleotides, the CDR3 is TGTGCCAGCAGTTCGCCGGGACTAGCTCCCTGGGCCCAGTACTTC. This gives the protein CASSSPGLAPWAQYF. The J gene is TRBJ2-5, the V gene TRBV11-2, with 9 bases matching TRBD2. Germline CDR1 is SGHAT and CDR2 is FQNNGV. The CDR3 is 15 amino acids. V shed 6 bases, J shed 9 bases, and the junction held 14 bases outside the gene matches.

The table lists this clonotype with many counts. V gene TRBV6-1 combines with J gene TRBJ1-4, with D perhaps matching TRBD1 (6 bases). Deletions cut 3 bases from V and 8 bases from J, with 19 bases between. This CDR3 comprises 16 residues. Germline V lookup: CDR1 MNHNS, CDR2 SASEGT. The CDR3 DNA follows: TGTGCCAGCAGTGATCTGAAGTGGGGGGCTGAGGAAAAACTGTTTTTT. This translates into CASSDLKWGAEEKLFF.

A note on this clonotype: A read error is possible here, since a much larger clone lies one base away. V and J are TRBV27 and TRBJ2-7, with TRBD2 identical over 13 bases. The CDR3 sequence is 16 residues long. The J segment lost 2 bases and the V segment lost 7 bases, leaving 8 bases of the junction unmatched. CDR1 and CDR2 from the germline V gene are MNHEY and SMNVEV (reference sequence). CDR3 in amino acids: CASNMGLAGKTYEQYF. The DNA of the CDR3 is TGTGCCAGCAACATGGGACTAGCGGGAAAGACCTACGAGCAGTACTTC.

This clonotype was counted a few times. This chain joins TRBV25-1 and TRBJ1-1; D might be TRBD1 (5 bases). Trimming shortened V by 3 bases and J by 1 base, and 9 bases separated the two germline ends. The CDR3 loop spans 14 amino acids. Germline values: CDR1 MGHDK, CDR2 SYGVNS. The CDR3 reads CASSDLTANTEAFF. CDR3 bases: TGTGCCAGCAGTGACCTGACAGCGAACACTGAAGCTTTCTTT.

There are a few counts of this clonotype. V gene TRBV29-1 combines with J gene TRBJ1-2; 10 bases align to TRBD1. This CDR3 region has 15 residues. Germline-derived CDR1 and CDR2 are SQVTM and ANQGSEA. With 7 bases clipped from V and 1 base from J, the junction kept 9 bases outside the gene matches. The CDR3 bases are TGCAGCGCCCCAGAAGGGACAGGGGTTAACTATGGCTACACCTTC. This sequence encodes CSAPEGTGVNYGYTF. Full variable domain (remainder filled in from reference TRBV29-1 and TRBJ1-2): SAVISQKPSRDICQRGTSLTIQCQVDSQVTMMFWYRQQPGQSLTLIATANQGSEATYESGFVIDKFPISRPNLTFSTLTVSNMSPEDSSIYLCSAPEGTGVNYGYTFGSGTRLTVV.

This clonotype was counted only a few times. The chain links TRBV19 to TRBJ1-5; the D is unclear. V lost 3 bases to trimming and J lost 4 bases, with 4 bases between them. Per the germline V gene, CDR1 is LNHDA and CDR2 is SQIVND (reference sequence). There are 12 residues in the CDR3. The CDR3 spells CASSIRNQPQHF. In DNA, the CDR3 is TGTGCCAGTAGTATCCGAAATCAGCCCCAGCATTTT.

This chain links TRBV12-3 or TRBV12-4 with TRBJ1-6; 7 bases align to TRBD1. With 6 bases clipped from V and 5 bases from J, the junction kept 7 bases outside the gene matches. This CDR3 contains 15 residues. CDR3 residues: CASSQGDSHNSPLHF. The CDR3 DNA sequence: TGTGCCAGCAGCCAAGGGGACAGCCATAATTCACCCCTCCACTTT.

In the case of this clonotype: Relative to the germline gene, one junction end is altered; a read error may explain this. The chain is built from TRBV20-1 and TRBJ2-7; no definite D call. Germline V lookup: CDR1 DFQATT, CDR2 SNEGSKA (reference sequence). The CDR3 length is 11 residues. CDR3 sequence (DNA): TGCAGTGCAAGAGACACTTACGAGCAGTACTTC. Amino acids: CSARDTYEQYF.

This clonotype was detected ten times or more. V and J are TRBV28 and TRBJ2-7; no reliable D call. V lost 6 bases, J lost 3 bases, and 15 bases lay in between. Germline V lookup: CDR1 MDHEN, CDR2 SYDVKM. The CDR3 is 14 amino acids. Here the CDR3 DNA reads TGTGCCAGCAGCCCTGAGGTAGGGTACTACGAGCAGTACTTC. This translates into CASSPEVGYYEQYF.

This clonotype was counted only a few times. The CDR3 is CASSYLANTGELFF. The CDR3 coding sequence is TGTGCCAGCAGTTATCTCGCGAACACCGGGGAGCTGTTTTTT. The V call is TRBV6-2 or TRBV6-3, the J call TRBJ2-2; D unresolved. The V and J ends lost 3 bases and 0 bases respectively, with 5 bases between them. Germline CDR1 and CDR2: MNHEY and SVGEGT. CDR3 length: 14 residues.

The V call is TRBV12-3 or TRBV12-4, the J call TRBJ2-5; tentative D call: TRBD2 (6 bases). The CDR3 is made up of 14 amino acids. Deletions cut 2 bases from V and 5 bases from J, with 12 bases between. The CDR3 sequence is CASSLTGSGETQYF. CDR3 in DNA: TGTGCCAGCAGTTTAACCGGGAGCGGGGAGACCCAGTACTTC.

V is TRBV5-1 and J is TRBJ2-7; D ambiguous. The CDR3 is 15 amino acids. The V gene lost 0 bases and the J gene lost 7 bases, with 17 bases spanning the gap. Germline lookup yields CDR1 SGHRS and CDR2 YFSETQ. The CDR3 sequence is CASSLGEAGWLEQYF. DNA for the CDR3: TGCGCCAGCAGCTTGGGTGAGGCAGGTTGGTTGGAGCAGTACTTC.

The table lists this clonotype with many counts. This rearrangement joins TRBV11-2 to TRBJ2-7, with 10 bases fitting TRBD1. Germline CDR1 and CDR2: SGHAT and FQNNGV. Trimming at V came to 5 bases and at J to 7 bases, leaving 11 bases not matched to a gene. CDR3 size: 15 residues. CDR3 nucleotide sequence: TGTGCCAGCAGCGATCCGGGACAGGGGATTAGGGAGCAGTACTTC. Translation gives CASSDPGQGIREQYF.

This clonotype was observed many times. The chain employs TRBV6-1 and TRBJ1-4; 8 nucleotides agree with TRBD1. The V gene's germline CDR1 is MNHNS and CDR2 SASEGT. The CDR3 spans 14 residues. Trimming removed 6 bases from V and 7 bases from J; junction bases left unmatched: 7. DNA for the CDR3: TGTGCCAGCAGGTCCGGGACAGGCGGTGAAAAACTGTTTTTT. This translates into CASRSGTGGEKLFF.

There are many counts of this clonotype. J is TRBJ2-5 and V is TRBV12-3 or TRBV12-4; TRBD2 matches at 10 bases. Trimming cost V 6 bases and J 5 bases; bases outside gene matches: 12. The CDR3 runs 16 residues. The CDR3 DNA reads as TGTGCCAGCAGCCTCGGTCTAGCGGGAGCACGGGAGACCCAGTACTTC. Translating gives CASSLGLAGARETQYF.

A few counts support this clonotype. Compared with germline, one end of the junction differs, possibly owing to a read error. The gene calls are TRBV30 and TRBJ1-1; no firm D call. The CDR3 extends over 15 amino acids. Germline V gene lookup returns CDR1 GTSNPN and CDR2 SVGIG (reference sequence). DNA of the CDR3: TGTGCCTGGAGGCCCATTCGACCAGGCCCCACCGGAGAAATCTTT. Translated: CAWRPIRPGPTGEIF. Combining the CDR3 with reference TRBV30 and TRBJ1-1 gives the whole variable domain SQTIHQWPATLVQPVGSPLSLECTVEGTSNPNLYWYRQAAGRGLQLLFYSVGIGQISSEVPQNLSASRPQDRQFILSSKKLLLSDSGFYLCAWRPIRPGPTGEIFGQGTRLTVV.